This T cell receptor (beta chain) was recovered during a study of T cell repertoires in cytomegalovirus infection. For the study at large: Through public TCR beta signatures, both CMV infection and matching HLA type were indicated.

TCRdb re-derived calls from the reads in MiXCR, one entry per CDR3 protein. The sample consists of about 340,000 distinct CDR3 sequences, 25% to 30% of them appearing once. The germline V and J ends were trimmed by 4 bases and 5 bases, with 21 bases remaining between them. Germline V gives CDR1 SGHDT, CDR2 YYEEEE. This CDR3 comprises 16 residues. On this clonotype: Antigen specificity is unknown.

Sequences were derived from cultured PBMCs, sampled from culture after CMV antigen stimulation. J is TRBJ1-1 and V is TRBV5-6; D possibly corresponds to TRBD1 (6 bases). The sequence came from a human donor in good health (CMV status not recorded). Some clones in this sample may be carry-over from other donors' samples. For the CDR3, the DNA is TGTGCCAGCAGCCTGCCCCTTGGCCAGGGGCGAACTGAAGCTTTCTTT. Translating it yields CASSLPLGQGRTEAFF.